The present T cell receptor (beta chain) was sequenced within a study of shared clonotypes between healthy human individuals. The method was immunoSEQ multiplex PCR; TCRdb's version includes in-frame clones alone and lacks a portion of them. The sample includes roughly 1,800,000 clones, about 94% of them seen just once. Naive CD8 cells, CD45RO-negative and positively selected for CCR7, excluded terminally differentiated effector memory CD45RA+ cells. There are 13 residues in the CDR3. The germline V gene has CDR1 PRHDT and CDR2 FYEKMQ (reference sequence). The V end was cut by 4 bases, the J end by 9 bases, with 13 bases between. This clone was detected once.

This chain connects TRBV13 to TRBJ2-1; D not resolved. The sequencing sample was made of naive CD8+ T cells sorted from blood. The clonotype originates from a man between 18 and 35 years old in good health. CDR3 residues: CASSSALGVEQFF. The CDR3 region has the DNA TGTGCCAGCAGCTCGGCCCTTGGGGTTGAGCAGTTCTTC.